These T cell receptor beta chains were read from a single sample in a study of metastatic and nonmetastatic thyroid tumors. TCRdb reassembled clones from the PCR reads with MiXCR. The data contain some 30,000 clones, 11% of them singletons. Sequenced input: blood. All receptors come from a female donor with papillary thyroid cancer or a benign thyroid nodule (not recorded which). Some clones in this sample may be carry-over from other donors' samples. Both conserved end residues are part of each CDR3. D genes are given only for firm matches. Rows give clone size only sometimes, using once, few, many, or a class for an expanded clone.

few | TRBJ2-7 | TRBV11-2 | TRBD2 | TGTGCCAGCAGCTCCTCCCCCCGCGGGGGGGCAAACGAGCAGTACTTC | CASSSSPRGGANEQYF
once | TRBJ1-2 | TRBV30 | - | TGTGCCTGTAGTCTAGGCTCTAACTATGGCTACACCTTC | CACSLGSNYGYTF
many | TRBJ1-1 | TRBV13 | TRBD1 | TGTGCCAGCAGCCGAGGGGACAGGGAGGTTTACACTGAAGCTTTCTTT | CASSRGDREVYTEAFF
many | TRBJ2-1 | TRBV11-3 | - | TGTGCCAGCAGTGGACAGTCCAGCTCCTACAATGAGCAGTTCTTC | CASSGQSSSYNEQFF
many | TRBJ1-2 | TRBV6-5 | - | TGTGCCAGCAGTTACGGGTCAACTAGTGGCTACACCTTC | CASSYGSTSGYTF
few | TRBJ1-2 | TRBV9 | - | TGTGCCAGCAGCGTAGGAGGTGATGGCTACACCTTC | CASSVGGDGYTF
medium-sized | TRBJ2-3 | TRBV6-5 | TRBD2 | TGTGCCAGCAGTTACGGGACTAGCGACACAGATACGCAGTATTTT | CASSYGTSDTDTQYF
many | TRBJ1-2 | TRBV7-9 | TRBD1 | TGTGCCAGCAGCCTTCCGGACAGGGGACACTATGGCTACACCTTC | CASSLPDRGHYGYTF
- | TRBJ2-2 | TRBV6-1 | TRBD2 | TGTGCCAGCAGATCTAGCGGGAGGGCGACCGGGGAGCTGTTTTTT | CASRSSGRATGELFF
few | TRBJ1-6 | TRBV6-2/TRBV6-3 | TRBD1 | TGTGCCAGCAGTTCCTCGGACAGGGCCTCACCCCTCCACTTT | CASSSSDRASPLHF
few | TRBJ2-1 | TRBV28 | - | TGTGCCAGCAGTTTAGGCCCGAGGGGTAGCTCCTACAATGAGCAGTTCTTC | CASSLGPRGSSYNEQFF
many | TRBJ2-1 | TRBV5-1 | - | TGCGCCAGCAGCCGCGATGGGACATACAATGAGCAGTTCTTC | CASSRDGTYNEQFF
many | TRBJ1-1 | TRBV3-1 | - | TGTGCCAGCAGCCAAGATACCCGTGGGGTTATGAACACTGAAGCTTTCTTT | CASSQDTRGVMNTEAFF
many | TRBJ1-6 | TRBV5-6 | - | TGTGCCAGCAGAGCGGGGTTAGATAATTCACCCCTCCACTTT | CASRAGLDNSPLHF
many | TRBJ2-1 | TRBV11-2 | - | TGTGCCAGCAGCGGGGTTAATGAGCAGTTCTTC | CASSGVNEQFF
few | TRBJ2-7 | TRBV6-1 | - | TGTGCCAGCGGGCCTTACGAGCAGTACTTC | CASGPYEQYF
many | TRBJ1-3 | TRBV11-1 | - | TGTGCCAGCAGCCCATCGGGGTCAGGACGAAATTCTGGAAACACCATATATTTT | CASSPSGSGRNSGNTIYF
many | TRBJ2-4 | TRBV20-1 | TRBD2 | TGCAGTTCGCTGACTAGCGGGATGAAAAACATTCAGTACTTC | CSSLTSGMKNIQYF
many | TRBJ2-3 | TRBV4-2 | - | TGTGCCAGCACCCCGAATGGTGACGGAAGCGGTGGTAATACGCAGTATTTT | CASTPNGDGSGGNTQYF
- | TRBJ2-7 | TRBV4-1 | - | TGCGCCAGCAGCCGGGGCACTAGTGATTACGAGCAGTACTTC | CASSRGTSDYEQYF
many | TRBJ1-2 | TRBV5-6 | - | TGTGCCAGCAGCTTGGCAGCTTTTGGGGGCGTAAGTGGCTACACCTTC | CASSLAAFGGVSGYTF
many | TRBJ2-5 | TRBV7-3 | TRBD1 | TGTGCCAGCAGCTTATCGCCAGGGGGCTCGTCAGAGACCCAGTACTTC | CASSLSPGGSSETQYF
- | TRBJ1-1 | TRBV6-1 | TRBD1 | TGTGCCAGCAGAGTGGGACAGGGGAACACTGAAGCTTTCTTT | CASRVGQGNTEAFF
many | TRBJ2-7 | TRBV5-4 | - | TGTGCCAGCAGCACCGGACTATCTGGCGAGCAGTACTTC | CASSTGLSGEQYF
many | TRBJ2-5 | TRBV20-1 | - | TGCAGTGCTAGAGGCGGGCTAGAAAGGGGAGAGACCCAGTACTTC | CSARGGLERGETQYF
many | TRBJ1-2 | TRBV7-2 | - | TGTGCCAGCAGCCGCAGCGGCGGGGGGCCTGGCTACACCTTC | CASSRSGGGPGYTF
many | TRBJ2-7 | TRBV6-2/TRBV6-3 | - | TGTGCCAGCAGTCGCGACGTCCCCTACGAGCAGTACTTC | CASSRDVPYEQYF
many | TRBJ2-7 | TRBV9 | - | TGTGCCAGCAGCGTACAGGGGAGGGACGAGCAGTACTTC | CASSVQGRDEQYF